This TCR beta chain was captured by sequencing in a study of monozygotic twins with inflammatory bowel disease. General study findings and limits: No single strong signal or clonotype associated with IBD was supported. Fewer shared clonotypes with others were found in IBD patients than in healthy twins, especially with disease activity.

This CDR3 has 14 residues. The germline V gene encodes CDR1 KGHSH and CDR2 LQKENI. Concerning this clonotype itself: The antigen is not known.

UMIs that included a 6-nucleotide sample barcode were added by template switching, which took place during cDNA synthesis. Each of TCRalpha and TCRbeta cDNA went through two nested PCRs, lasting approximately 16 and 10 cycles. TCRdb re-called the 5' RACE reads; one entry per CDR3 protein, DNA not given. In all, the sample yields 400,000 to 500,000 distinct CDR3 sequences. This sequence joins TRBV18 and TRBJ1-1. This clonotype originated in a human donor with ulcerative colitis or Crohn's disease, or a healthy co-twin of an affected twin (not recorded which). Specimen: blood. This CDR3 reads CASSNRQERTEAFF.